The entry that follows covers one TCR beta chain sequence. The antigen remains unidentified. Given a much more abundant clone one base away, this may be a read error. The sample originates from a study of neurological immune-mediated disorders. Libraries used 2 million unsorted PBMCs kept frozen in RNAlater. The authors produced cDNA by 5'RACE using 10-nucleotide random UMIs. TCRdb ran MiXCR on the 5' RACE reads and lists one entry per CDR3 protein. Found here are about 29,000 distinct CDR3 sequences, 12% of them singletons; the top ten hold 5% to 6%. Study-wide points: In HTLV-1-associated myelopathy, TCR clonal expansion was greatest, whereas multiple sclerosis had the least, falling below healthy controls.

The germline V gene encodes CDR1 MNHNY and CDR2 SVGAGI (reference sequence). This CDR3 is 15 amino acids long. Sequencing was performed on PBMCs. This receptor was identified in a woman aged 55-75 years in good health. The chain has TRBV6-6 and TRBJ2-1; 9 bases fit TRBD2. CDR3 in DNA: TGTGCCACCAGTGAGGGACTAGCTACCTACAATGAGCAGTTCTTC. Amino acids: CATSEGLATYNEQFF.